The present TCR beta chain was sequenced within a study of shared T cell receptors in the human thymus (dated by TCRdb to the early 2020s). About the full investigation: The study examined how self-reactive, shared T-cell receptor alpha chains are generated in the human thymus.

The library was made by the immunoSEQ multiplex PCR assay. TCRdb re-hosts the immuneACCESS table, in-frame sequences only. Its copies lack some clones; in the studies checked, an unresolved V gene accounts for under half of them, and the cause for the rest is not known. The sample table shows roughly 500,000 clones, and 78% are seen once. Less than 0.015% of the sample is in the top ten clones. The CDR3 holds 10 amino acids from the cysteine to the phenylalanine. The entry retains the CDR3 DNA only, 30 bases that are in frame from base 1. For CDR1 and CDR2, the germline V gene (reference sequence) lists DFQATT and SNEGSKA. V and J are truncated by 3 bases and 7 bases respectively, leaving an intervening sequence of 4 bases. On this clone itself: What this receptor recognizes is not known. No much larger clonotype is one base removed from it; base qualities were not supplied. Other DNA sequences in this specimen translate into the identical CDR3.

The sample was also linked to a second study, of human thymus T cells. The second source states: Donors were immunologically healthy infants undergoing open corrective cardiac surgery for congenital heart defects in Finland. Thymus tissue was obtained as surgical resects removed during corrective cardiac surgery. Biased V and J gene segment usage appeared to be present in both thymic and peripheral blood repertoires. The related research found that thymic TCR repertoires overlapped highly between unrelated individuals. The study used about eight infant thymus samples plus four related peripheral blood samples to characterize TCR alpha and beta repertoires. Donor ages ranging from roughly 6 to 244 days were recorded, and several male and a couple of female infants were included in the cohort. After being mechanically released from the tissue, thymocytes were kept at -70 degrees C in pellets of about 8.5-30 million cells. A QIAsymphony instrument was used to extract genomic DNA from the frozen cell pellets. The immunoSEQ multiplex PCR assay was used to amplify the TCRB and TCRAD loci from a standardized quantity of quality-controlled genomic DNA. The amplicons covered the V(D)J region and were long enough to include the CDR3 and to identify the V and J genes. The commercial immunoSEQ service was used to sequence amplicons on an Illumina platform. Primer bias and sequencing errors were corrected as previously described, and TCRAD and TCRB were defined on the basis of the IMGT database. Repertoires were analysed with immunoSEQ Analyzer 3.0 and VDJTools, covering basic statistics, V/J segment usage, diversity estimates, rarefaction and pairwise overlap. Diversity was estimated using the Chao1, ChaoE, Efron-Thisted, Shannon and inverse Simpson indices, and was also estimated on datasets down-sampled to the size of the smallest sample. For repertoire overlap, CDR3 nucleotide sequence, V gene and J gene had to match strictly, and clustering was done by Jaccard-based multidimensional scaling. On average, around 810,000 unique TCRB clonotypes were obtained from thymus samples, compared with about 84,000 from blood samples.

The receptor comes from a boy under two years old with a congenital heart defect. Donor details come from another sample of the same person, matched by shared clones. The chain is made from TRBV20-1 and TRBJ2-1; no confident D gene assignment can be made. The sequenced material came from thymocytes. The CDR3 region has the sequence CSARANEQFF. The DNA sequence is TGCAGTGCTAGGGCAAATGAGCAGTTCTTC.